This T cell receptor (beta chain) was sequenced for a study of cytomegalovirus exposure and HLA in healthy donors. Study overall: There were 350 to 400 genotyped donors. Of these, 81% fell in the genetic ancestry cluster associated with self-reported Caucasian donors.

PCR primers comprised 60 Vbeta and 13 Jbeta primers. Libraries were prepared by immunoSEQ multiplex PCR; TCRdb keeps only in-frame clonotypes and omits some of them. The table records under 150,000 clones, approximately 83% of them present only once. This receptor was taken from a woman in her thirties or forties in good health and CMV-seronegative. The sample consisted of PBMCs.

The CDR3 coding sequence is TGTGCCAGCAGTCGTGGACTAGCGGGGGGACATATATACAATGAGCAGTTCTTC. Its protein is CASSRGLAGGHIYNEQFF. The chain joins TRBV6-4 to TRBJ2-1; 14 positions agree with TRBD2. The junction had 10 bases not matched to a gene; V was cut back by 5 bases and J by 4 bases. The CDR3 sequence is 18 residues long. Germline values: CDR1 MRHNA, CDR2 SNTAGT.